This is a list of T cell receptor beta chains from one sample in a study of shared clonotypes between healthy human individuals. Some clones are missing from TCRdb's copy, which holds only in-frame ones; the method was immunoSEQ multiplex PCR. The table includes about 990,000 clones, about 84% detected once. The specimen was memory CD4+ T cells from PBMCs. The receptors here all came from a man aged 18 to 35 in good health. Some clones in this sample may be carry-over from other donors' samples. Each CDR3 is given with its conserved first and last residue. The D gene is left open where the match is weak. Clone size is given for some rows only: seen once, a few or many times, or a class if the clone is expanded.

V gene: TRBV4-1
D gene: TRBD1
CDR3 length: 15
clone size: -
J gene: TRBJ2-3
CDR3 protein: CASSQHGQGPDTQYF
CDR3 DNA: TGCGCCAGCAGTCAACACGGACAGGGACCAGATACGCAGTATTTT

V gene: TRBV11-1
D gene: -
CDR3 length: 15
clone size: -
J gene: TRBJ2-7
CDR3 protein: CASSSPGVLSREQYF
CDR3 DNA: TGTGCCAGCAGTTCACCGGGAGTTCTATCACGGGAGCAGTACTTC

V gene: TRBV19
D gene: -
CDR3 length: 15
clone size: -
J gene: TRBJ2-5
CDR3 protein: CASSLRRVRQETQYF
CDR3 DNA: TGTGCCAGTAGTTTACGGAGGGTACGTCAAGAGACCCAGTACTTC

V gene: TRBV7-2
D gene: -
CDR3 length: 15
clone size: -
J gene: TRBJ1-5
CDR3 protein: CASSPRVRGNQPQHF
CDR3 DNA: TGTGCCAGCAGCCCGAGGGTAAGGGGCAATCAGCCCCAGCATTTT

V gene: TRBV7-4
D gene: -
CDR3 length: 13
clone size: -
J gene: TRBJ2-6
CDR3 protein: CTSGAAGANVLTF
CDR3 DNA: TGTACGTCCGGGGCTGCAGGGGCCAACGTCCTGACTTTC

V gene: TRBV7-2
D gene: -
CDR3 length: 13
clone size: -
J gene: TRBJ2-1
CDR3 protein: CASGSRDVNEQFF
CDR3 DNA: TGTGCCAGCGGGAGTAGGGACGTCAATGAGCAGTTCTTC

V gene: TRBV25-1
D gene: -
CDR3 length: 13
clone size: -
J gene: TRBJ1-1
CDR3 protein: CASSESGNTEAFF
CDR3 DNA: TGTGCCAGCAGTGAATCAGGGAACACTGAAGCTTTCTTT

V gene: TRBV4-2
D gene: TRBD1
CDR3 length: 16
clone size: -
J gene: TRBJ2-5
CDR3 protein: CASSPTGTGLEETQYF
CDR3 DNA: TGTGCCAGCAGCCCGACCGGGACAGGGTTGGAAGAGACCCAGTACTTC

V gene: TRBV5-4
D gene: -
CDR3 length: 15
clone size: once
J gene: TRBJ2-3
CDR3 protein: CASKEQVLSTDTQYF
CDR3 DNA: TGTGCCAGCAAGGAACAGGTCCTTTCCACAGATACGCAGTATTTT

V gene: TRBV9
D gene: TRBD1
CDR3 length: 15
clone size: -
J gene: TRBJ1-4
CDR3 protein: CASSVGTATNEKLFF
CDR3 DNA: TGTGCCAGCAGCGTCGGGACAGCTACTAATGAAAAACTGTTTTTT

V gene: TRBV30
D gene: -
CDR3 length: 16
clone size: -
J gene: TRBJ2-2
CDR3 protein: CAWSVLGTGHTGELFF
CDR3 DNA: TGTGCCTGGAGTGTACTTGGCACGGGCCACACCGGGGAGCTGTTTTTT

V gene: TRBV5-1
D gene: TRBD1
CDR3 length: 14
clone size: -
J gene: TRBJ1-1
CDR3 protein: CASSWGTGGTEAFF
CDR3 DNA: TGCGCCAGCAGCTGGGGAACAGGGGGCACTGAAGCTTTCTTT

V gene: TRBV28
D gene: -
CDR3 length: 17
clone size: -
J gene: TRBJ2-4
CDR3 protein: CASSLWGVGGSKNIQYF
CDR3 DNA: TGTGCCAGCAGTTTATGGGGTGTAGGGGGTTCCAAAAACATTCAGTACTTC

V gene: TRBV28
D gene: -
CDR3 length: 20
clone size: once
J gene: TRBJ1-2
CDR3 protein: CASSLSFWGREGRGDYGYTF
CDR3 DNA: TGTGCCAGCAGTTTAAGTTTTTGGGGCAGAGAAGGACGAGGGGACTATGGCTACACCTTC

V gene: TRBV18
D gene: TRBD1
CDR3 length: 19
clone size: -
J gene: TRBJ1-1
CDR3 protein: CASSPRTGTLGQGDTEAFF
CDR3 DNA: TGTGCCAGCTCACCACGCACGGGGACACTAGGCCAGGGGGATACTGAAGCTTTCTTT

V gene: TRBV28
D gene: -
CDR3 length: 15
clone size: -
J gene: TRBJ1-5
CDR3 protein: CASSAPQGSNQPQHF
CDR3 DNA: TGTGCCAGCAGTGCACCACAGGGCTCTAATCAGCCCCAGCATTTT

V gene: TRBV6-5
D gene: -
CDR3 length: 13
clone size: -
J gene: TRBJ1-2
CDR3 protein: CASRTTGYYGYTF
CDR3 DNA: TGTGCCAGCAGGACGACAGGCTACTATGGCTACACCTTC

V gene: TRBV6-6
D gene: -
CDR3 length: 15
clone size: few
J gene: TRBJ2-1
CDR3 protein: CASSYLRPVRDEQFF
CDR3 DNA: TGTGCCAGCAGTTACCTTAGACCAGTACGCGATGAGCAGTTCTTC

V gene: TRBV28
D gene: -
CDR3 length: 15
clone size: -
J gene: TRBJ1-1
CDR3 protein: CASSSPRRENTEAFF
CDR3 DNA: TGTGCCAGCAGTTCCCCCCGCAGAGAGAACACTGAAGCTTTCTTT

V gene: TRBV28
D gene: -
CDR3 length: 12
clone size: -
J gene: TRBJ1-2
CDR3 protein: CASSLARRGYTF
CDR3 DNA: TGTGCCAGCAGCTTGGCCCGACGGGGCTACACCTTC

V gene: TRBV6-1
D gene: -
CDR3 length: 14
clone size: -
J gene: TRBJ2-2
CDR3 protein: CASSENRRSGELFF
CDR3 DNA: TGTGCCAGCAGTGAGAACAGGCGGAGCGGGGAGCTGTTTTTT

V gene: TRBV29-1
D gene: -
CDR3 length: 13
clone size: -
J gene: TRBJ2-2
CDR3 protein: CSVGPTNTGELFF
CDR3 DNA: TGCAGCGTTGGACCGACGAACACCGGGGAGCTGTTTTTT

V gene: TRBV6-5
D gene: -
CDR3 length: 15
clone size: -
J gene: TRBJ1-4
CDR3 protein: CASRPDPGPNEKLFF
CDR3 DNA: TGTGCCAGCAGACCGGACCCGGGCCCTAATGAAAAACTGTTTTTT

V gene: TRBV29-1
D gene: TRBD2
CDR3 length: 15
clone size: -
J gene: TRBJ2-1
CDR3 protein: CSVSSSGSSYNEQFF
CDR3 DNA: TGCAGCGTGAGTAGTAGCGGGAGCTCCTACAATGAGCAGTTCTTC

V gene: TRBV13
D gene: -
CDR3 length: 11
clone size: -
J gene: TRBJ2-7
CDR3 protein: CASQADGEQYF
CDR3 DNA: TGTGCCAGCCAAGCCGATGGGGAGCAGTACTTC

V gene: TRBV9
D gene: TRBD2
CDR3 length: 14
clone size: -
J gene: TRBJ2-2
CDR3 protein: CASSGTRGTGELFF
CDR3 DNA: TGTGCCAGTTCCGGGACTAGAGGCACCGGGGAGCTGTTTTTT

V gene: TRBV5-4
D gene: TRBD1
CDR3 length: 15
clone size: once
J gene: TRBJ1-3
CDR3 protein: CASSENRGTGNTIYF
CDR3 DNA: TGTGCCAGCAGCGAAAACAGGGGAACTGGAAACACCATATATTTT

V gene: TRBV11-3
D gene: -
CDR3 length: 15
clone size: -
J gene: TRBJ2-1
CDR3 protein: CASSSIGTDDNEQFF
CDR3 DNA: TGTGCCAGCAGCTCAATCGGGACGGACGACAATGAGCAGTTCTTC

V gene: TRBV9
D gene: TRBD2
CDR3 length: 18
clone size: -
J gene: TRBJ2-3
CDR3 protein: CASSPGVVAGTSTDTQYF
CDR3 DNA: TGTGCCAGCAGCCCCGGTGTGGTAGCGGGAACTAGCACAGATACGCAGTATTTT

V gene: TRBV4-2
D gene: -
CDR3 length: 17
clone size: -
J gene: TRBJ2-2
CDR3 protein: CASSQGRGGLGTGELFF
CDR3 DNA: TGTGCCAGCAGCCAAGGACGTGGGGGATTGGGCACCGGGGAGCTGTTTTTT

V gene: TRBV29-1
D gene: -
CDR3 length: 14
clone size: -
J gene: TRBJ2-7
CDR3 protein: CSVEGPGSIDEQYF
CDR3 DNA: TGCAGCGTTGAGGGTCCAGGGAGTATCGACGAGCAGTACTTC

V gene: TRBV6-5
D gene: -
CDR3 length: 15
clone size: -
J gene: TRBJ2-7
CDR3 protein: CASSKPGPYPHEQYF
CDR3 DNA: TGTGCCAGCAGTAAACCTGGACCGTACCCCCACGAGCAGTACTTC

V gene: TRBV7-9
D gene: -
CDR3 length: 16
clone size: -
J gene: TRBJ1-4
CDR3 protein: CASSTPPGRGNEKLFF
CDR3 DNA: TGTGCCAGCAGCACCCCCCCCGGGCGTGGTAATGAAAAACTGTTTTTT

V gene: TRBV6-1
D gene: TRBD2
CDR3 length: 14
clone size: few
J gene: TRBJ2-7
CDR3 protein: CASLMPGGPAEQYF
CDR3 DNA: TGTGCCAGCCTTATGCCGGGAGGGCCGGCCGAGCAGTACTTC

V gene: TRBV27
D gene: -
CDR3 length: 13
clone size: -
J gene: TRBJ2-7
CDR3 protein: CASSFRRYYEQYF
CDR3 DNA: TGTGCCAGCAGTTTTAGGCGGTACTACGAGCAGTACTTC

V gene: TRBV6-6
D gene: -
CDR3 length: 15
clone size: -
J gene: TRBJ2-7
CDR3 protein: CASSSAAPASYEQYF
CDR3 DNA: TGTGCCAGCAGTTCTGCCGCTCCCGCCTCCTACGAGCAGTACTTC

V gene: TRBV7-3
D gene: -
CDR3 length: 13
clone size: -
J gene: TRBJ1-1
CDR3 protein: CASSWRKNTEAFF
CDR3 DNA: TGTGCCAGCAGCTGGAGAAAGAACACTGAAGCTTTCTTT

V gene: TRBV7-8
D gene: -
CDR3 length: 17
clone size: -
J gene: TRBJ2-1
CDR3 protein: CASSLRGRDSRSNEQFF
CDR3 DNA: TGTGCCAGCAGCTTAAGGGGCCGCGACTCCCGATCCAATGAGCAGTTCTTC

V gene: TRBV5-4
D gene: -
CDR3 length: 17
clone size: -
J gene: TRBJ1-2
CDR3 protein: CASSLGGGVRVNYGYTF
CDR3 DNA: TGTGCCAGCAGCTTAGGGGGGGGCGTAAGGGTAAACTATGGCTACACCTTC

V gene: TRBV14
D gene: -
CDR3 length: 20
clone size: -
J gene: TRBJ2-1
CDR3 protein: CASSQDLGRSAIRSYNEQFF
CDR3 DNA: TGTGCCAGCAGCCAAGATCTAGGAAGATCGGCTATCCGCTCCTACAATGAGCAGTTCTTC

V gene: TRBV2
D gene: -
CDR3 length: 11
clone size: -
J gene: TRBJ1-1
CDR3 protein: CASSGDTEAFF
CDR3 DNA: TGTGCCAGCAGCGGAGACACTGAAGCTTTCTTT

V gene: TRBV19
D gene: -
CDR3 length: 14
clone size: once
J gene: TRBJ2-5
CDR3 protein: CASAGPPIEETQYF
CDR3 DNA: TGTGCCAGTGCCGGGCCACCCATTGAGGAGACCCAGTACTTC

V gene: TRBV7-3
D gene: -
CDR3 length: 16
clone size: -
J gene: TRBJ2-3
CDR3 protein: CASSLNRDPGANTQYF
CDR3 DNA: TGTGCCAGCAGCTTGAACCGGGACCCGGGGGCGAATACGCAGTATTTT

V gene: TRBV4-2
D gene: -
CDR3 length: 14
clone size: -
J gene: TRBJ2-3
CDR3 protein: CASSQERTTDTQYF
CDR3 DNA: TGTGCCAGCAGCCAAGAACGCACCACAGATACGCAGTATTTT

V gene: TRBV5-1
D gene: -
CDR3 length: 12
clone size: -
J gene: TRBJ2-3
CDR3 protein: CASSFSPGTQYF
CDR3 DNA: TGCGCCAGCAGCTTCTCCCCGGGTACGCAGTATTTT

V gene: TRBV9
D gene: -
CDR3 length: 17
clone size: -
J gene: TRBJ2-2
CDR3 protein: CASSERLERVGTGELFF
CDR3 DNA: TGTGCCAGCAGCGAGAGACTGGAGCGGGTGGGCACCGGGGAGCTGTTTTTT

V gene: TRBV11-3
D gene: -
CDR3 length: 12
clone size: -
J gene: TRBJ2-7
CDR3 protein: CASSPTGNEQYF
CDR3 DNA: TGTGCCAGCAGCCCTACAGGGAATGAGCAGTACTTC

V gene: TRBV29-1
D gene: -
CDR3 length: 13
clone size: -
J gene: TRBJ2-1
CDR3 protein: CSVATSSYNEQFF
CDR3 DNA: TGCAGCGTCGCTACGAGCTCCTACAATGAGCAGTTCTTC

V gene: TRBV5-6
D gene: TRBD1
CDR3 length: 17
clone size: -
J gene: TRBJ1-2
CDR3 protein: CASSPDRGSRANYGYTF
CDR3 DNA: TGTGCCAGCAGCCCGGACAGGGGCTCACGAGCTAACTATGGCTACACCTTC

V gene: TRBV18
D gene: -
CDR3 length: 18
clone size: -
J gene: TRBJ1-3
CDR3 protein: CASSPNSGSTSSGNTIYF
CDR3 DNA: TGTGCCAGCTCACCGAACAGCGGGAGTACTAGCTCTGGAAACACCATATATTTT

V gene: TRBV27
D gene: TRBD1
CDR3 length: 16
clone size: -
J gene: TRBJ1-4
CDR3 protein: CASSSRTGGLSEKLFF
CDR3 DNA: TGTGCCAGCAGTTCCCGGACAGGGGGCCTGAGTGAAAAACTGTTTTTT

V gene: TRBV19
D gene: -
CDR3 length: 12
clone size: -
J gene: TRBJ1-2
CDR3 protein: CASSAAGYSAAF
CDR3 DNA: TGTGCCAGTAGCGCAGCAGGGTATTCTGCCGCCTTC

V gene: TRBV7-2
D gene: -
CDR3 length: 13
clone size: -
J gene: TRBJ1-5
CDR3 protein: CASSSSTIQPQHF
CDR3 DNA: TGTGCCAGCAGCTCATCGACTATTCAGCCCCAGCATTTT

V gene: TRBV5-6
D gene: -
CDR3 length: 14
clone size: few
J gene: TRBJ1-2
CDR3 protein: CASSLPLRPYGYTF
CDR3 DNA: TGTGCCAGCAGCTTGCCCCTCCGGCCTTATGGCTACACCTTC

V gene: TRBV5-4
D gene: TRBD1
CDR3 length: 14
clone size: -
J gene: TRBJ1-1
CDR3 protein: CASSGQVTNTEAFF
CDR3 DNA: TGTGCCAGCAGCGGACAGGTTACGAACACTGAAGCTTTCTTT